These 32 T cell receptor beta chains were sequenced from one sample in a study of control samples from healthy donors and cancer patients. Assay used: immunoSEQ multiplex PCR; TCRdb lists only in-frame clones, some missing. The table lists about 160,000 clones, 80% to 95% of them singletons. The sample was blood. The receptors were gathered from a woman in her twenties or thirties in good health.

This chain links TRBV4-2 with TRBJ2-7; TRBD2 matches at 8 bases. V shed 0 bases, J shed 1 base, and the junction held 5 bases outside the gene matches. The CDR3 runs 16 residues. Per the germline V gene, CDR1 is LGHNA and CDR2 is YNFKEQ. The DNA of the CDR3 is TGTGCCAGCAGCCAAGAGGCAAGCGGGAGTTCCTACGAGCAGTACTTC. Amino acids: CASSQEASGSSYEQYF.

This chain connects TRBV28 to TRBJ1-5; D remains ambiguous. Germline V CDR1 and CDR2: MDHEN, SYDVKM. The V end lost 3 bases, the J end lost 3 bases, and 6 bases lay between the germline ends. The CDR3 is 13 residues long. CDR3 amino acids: CASSFLLNQPQHF. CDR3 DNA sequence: TGTGCCAGCAGTTTCCTCCTCAATCAGCCCCAGCATTTT.

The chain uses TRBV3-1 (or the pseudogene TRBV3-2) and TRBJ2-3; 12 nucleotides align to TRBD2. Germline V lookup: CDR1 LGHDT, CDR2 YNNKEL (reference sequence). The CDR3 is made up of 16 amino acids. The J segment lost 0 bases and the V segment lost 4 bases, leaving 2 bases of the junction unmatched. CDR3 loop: CASSRGTSGSTDTQYF. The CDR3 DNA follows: TGTGCCAGCAGCCGGGGGACTAGCGGGAGCACAGATACGCAGTATTTT.

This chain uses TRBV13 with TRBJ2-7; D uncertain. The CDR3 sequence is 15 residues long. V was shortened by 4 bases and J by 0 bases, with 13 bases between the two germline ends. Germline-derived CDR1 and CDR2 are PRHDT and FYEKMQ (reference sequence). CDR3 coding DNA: TGTGCCAGCAGCTGGGCGGTGGGCAGCTCCTACGAGCAGTACTTC. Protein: CASSWAVGSSYEQYF.

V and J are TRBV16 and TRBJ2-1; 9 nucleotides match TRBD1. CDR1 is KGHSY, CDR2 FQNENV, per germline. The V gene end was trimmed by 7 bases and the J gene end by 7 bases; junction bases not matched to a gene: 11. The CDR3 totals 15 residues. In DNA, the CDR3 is TGTGCCAGCATGCTCATAGGACAGGGGAAAAATGAGCAGTTCTTC. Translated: CASMLIGQGKNEQFF.

CDR3 in DNA: TGTGCCAGCAGGTCAACCGGGACTAGAGTTAGAAATGAGCAGTTCTTC. Translating it yields CASRSTGTRVRNEQFF. This sequence joins TRBV27 and TRBJ2-1; 8 bases line up with TRBD2. The CDR3 totals 16 residues. CDR1 is MNHEY, CDR2 SMNVEV, per germline (reference sequence). The trim removed 6 bases at V and 7 bases at J, leaving 14 bases unmatched.

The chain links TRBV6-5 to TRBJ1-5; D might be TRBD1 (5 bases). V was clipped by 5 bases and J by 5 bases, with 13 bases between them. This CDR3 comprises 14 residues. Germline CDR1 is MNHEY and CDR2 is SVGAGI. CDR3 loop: CASSRQIVDQPQHF. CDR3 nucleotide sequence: TGTGCCAGCAGTAGACAGATCGTGGATCAGCCCCAGCATTTT.

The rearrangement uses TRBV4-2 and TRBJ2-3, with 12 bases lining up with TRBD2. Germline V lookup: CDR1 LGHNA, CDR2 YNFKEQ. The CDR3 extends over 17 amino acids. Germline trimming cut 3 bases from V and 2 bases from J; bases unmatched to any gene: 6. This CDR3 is CASSQGTSGPFTDTQYF. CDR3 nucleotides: TGTGCCAGCAGCCAGGGGACTAGCGGGCCCTTCACAGATACGCAGTATTTT.

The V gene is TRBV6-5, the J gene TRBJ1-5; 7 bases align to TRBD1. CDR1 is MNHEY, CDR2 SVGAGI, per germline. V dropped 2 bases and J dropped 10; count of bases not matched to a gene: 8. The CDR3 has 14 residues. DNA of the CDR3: TGTGCCAGCAGTTACATAGAGGGGGCGCGTCCCCAGCATTTT. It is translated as CASSYIEGARPQHF.

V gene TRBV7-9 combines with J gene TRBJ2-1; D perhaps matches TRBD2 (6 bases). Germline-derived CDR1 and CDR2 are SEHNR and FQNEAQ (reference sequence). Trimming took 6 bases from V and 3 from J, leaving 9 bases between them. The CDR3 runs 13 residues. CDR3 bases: TGTGCCAGCAGTTCGGACTACTACAATGAGCAGTTCTTC. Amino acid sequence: CASSSDYYNEQFF.

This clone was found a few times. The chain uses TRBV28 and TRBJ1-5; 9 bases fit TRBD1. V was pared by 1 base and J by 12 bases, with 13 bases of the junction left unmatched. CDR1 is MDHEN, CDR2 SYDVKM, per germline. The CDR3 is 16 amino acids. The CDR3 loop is CASSLYPGTGSLGQHF. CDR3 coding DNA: TGTGCCAGCAGTTTATACCCTGGGACAGGGTCCCTAGGCCAGCATTTT.

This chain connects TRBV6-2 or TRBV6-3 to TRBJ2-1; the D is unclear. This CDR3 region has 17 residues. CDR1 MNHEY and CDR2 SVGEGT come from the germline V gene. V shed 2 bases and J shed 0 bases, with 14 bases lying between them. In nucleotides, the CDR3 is TGTGCCAGCAGTTACGTTCTAAGACCGAGCTCCTACAATGAGCAGTTCTTC. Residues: CASSYVLRPSSYNEQFF.

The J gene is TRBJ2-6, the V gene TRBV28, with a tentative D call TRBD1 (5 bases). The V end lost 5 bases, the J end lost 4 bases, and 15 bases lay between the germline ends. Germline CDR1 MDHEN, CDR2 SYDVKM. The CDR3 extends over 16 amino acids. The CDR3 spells CASSEFRASGANVLTF. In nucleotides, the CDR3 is TGTGCCAGCAGTGAATTCAGGGCCTCCGGGGCCAACGTCCTGACTTTC.

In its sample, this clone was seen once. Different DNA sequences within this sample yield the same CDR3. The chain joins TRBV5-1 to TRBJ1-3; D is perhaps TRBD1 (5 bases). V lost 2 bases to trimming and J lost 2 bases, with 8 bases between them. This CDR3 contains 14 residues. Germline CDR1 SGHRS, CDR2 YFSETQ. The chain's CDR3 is CASSLVGAGNTIYF. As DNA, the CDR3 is TGCGCCAGCAGCTTAGTAGGGGCTGGAAACACCATATATTTT.

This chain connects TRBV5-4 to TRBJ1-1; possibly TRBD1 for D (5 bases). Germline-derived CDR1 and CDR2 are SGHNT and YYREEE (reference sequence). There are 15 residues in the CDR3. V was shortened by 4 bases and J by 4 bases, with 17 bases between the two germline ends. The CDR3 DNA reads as TGTGCCAGCAGCCCTGGGTGGGGACGGGTCACTGAAGCTTTCTTT. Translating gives CASSPGWGRVTEAFF.

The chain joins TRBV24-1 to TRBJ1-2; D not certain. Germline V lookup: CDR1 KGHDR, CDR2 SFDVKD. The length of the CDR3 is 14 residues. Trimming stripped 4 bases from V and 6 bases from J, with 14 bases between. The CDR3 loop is CATSDSGRADGYTF. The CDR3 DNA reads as TGTGCCACCAGTGACTCCGGACGGGCTGATGGCTACACCTTC.

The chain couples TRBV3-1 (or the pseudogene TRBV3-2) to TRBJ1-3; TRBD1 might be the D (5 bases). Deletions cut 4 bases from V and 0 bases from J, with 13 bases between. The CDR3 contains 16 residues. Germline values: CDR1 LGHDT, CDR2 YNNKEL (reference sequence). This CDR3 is CASSRRGAASGNTIYF. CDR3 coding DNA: TGTGCCAGCAGCCGAAGAGGGGCGGCCTCTGGAAACACCATATATTTT.

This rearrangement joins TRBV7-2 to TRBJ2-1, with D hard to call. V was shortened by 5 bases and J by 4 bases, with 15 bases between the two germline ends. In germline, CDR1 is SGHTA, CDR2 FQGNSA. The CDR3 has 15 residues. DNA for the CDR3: TGTGCCAGCAGCCTGGAATCCCAACCATACAATGAGCAGTTCTTC. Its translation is CASSLESQPYNEQFF.

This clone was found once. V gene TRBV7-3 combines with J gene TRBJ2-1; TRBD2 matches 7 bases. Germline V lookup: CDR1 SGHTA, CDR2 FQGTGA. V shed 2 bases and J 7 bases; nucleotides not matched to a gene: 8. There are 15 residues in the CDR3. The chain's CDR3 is CASSLLAETGNEQFF. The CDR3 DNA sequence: TGTGCCAGCAGCTTACTAGCGGAAACTGGGAATGAGCAGTTCTTC.

CDR3 DNA: TGCGCCAGCAGTCAACCAGGGGTGAACACCGGGGAGCTGTTTTTT. Translation: CASSQPGVNTGELFF. The rearrangement uses TRBV23-1 and TRBJ2-2; possibly TRBD1 for D (6 bases). TRBV23-1 is treated as an ORF (open reading frame) with a function not yet certain. V shed 2 bases and J shed 1 base, with 8 bases lying between them. The CDR3 is 15 residues long.

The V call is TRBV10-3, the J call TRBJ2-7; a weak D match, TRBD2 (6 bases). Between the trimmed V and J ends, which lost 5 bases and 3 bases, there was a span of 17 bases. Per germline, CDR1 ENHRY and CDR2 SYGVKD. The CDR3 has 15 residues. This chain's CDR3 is CAISPRETTYYEQYF. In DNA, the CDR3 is TGTGCCATCAGTCCCCGGGAGACTACCTACTACGAGCAGTACTTC.

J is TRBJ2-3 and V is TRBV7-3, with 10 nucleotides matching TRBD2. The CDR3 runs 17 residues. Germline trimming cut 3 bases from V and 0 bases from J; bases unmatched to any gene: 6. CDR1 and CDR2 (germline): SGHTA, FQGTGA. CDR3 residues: CASSLSSGRASTDTQYF. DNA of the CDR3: TGTGCCAGCAGCTTGTCTAGCGGGAGAGCTAGCACAGATACGCAGTATTTT.

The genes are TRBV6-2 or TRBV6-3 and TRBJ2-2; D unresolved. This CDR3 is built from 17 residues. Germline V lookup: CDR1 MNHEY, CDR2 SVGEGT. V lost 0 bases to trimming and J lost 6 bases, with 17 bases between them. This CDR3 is CASSYSIDPGYAGELFF. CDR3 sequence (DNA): TGTGCCAGCAGTTACTCGATTGACCCGGGCTACGCCGGGGAGCTGTTTTTT.

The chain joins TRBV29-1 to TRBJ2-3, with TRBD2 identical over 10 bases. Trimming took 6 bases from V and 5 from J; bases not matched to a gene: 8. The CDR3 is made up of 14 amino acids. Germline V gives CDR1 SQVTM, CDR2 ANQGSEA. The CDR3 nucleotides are TGCAGCGTCGAACTAGCGGGGAGAGGAGATACGCAGTATTTT. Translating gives CSVELAGRGDTQYF.

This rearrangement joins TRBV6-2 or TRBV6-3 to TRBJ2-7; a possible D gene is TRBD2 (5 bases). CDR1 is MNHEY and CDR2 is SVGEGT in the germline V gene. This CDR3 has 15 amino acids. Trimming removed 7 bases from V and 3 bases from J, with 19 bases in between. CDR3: CASTPTEESRYEQYF. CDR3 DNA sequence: TGTGCCAGCACCCCGACGGAGGAGTCACGCTACGAGCAGTACTTC.

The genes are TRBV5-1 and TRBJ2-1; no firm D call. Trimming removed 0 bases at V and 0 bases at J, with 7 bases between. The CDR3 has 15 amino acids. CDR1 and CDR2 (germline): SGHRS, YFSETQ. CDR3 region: CASSLAVSSYNEQFF. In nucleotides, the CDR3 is TGCGCCAGCAGCTTGGCGGTAAGCTCCTACAATGAGCAGTTCTTC.

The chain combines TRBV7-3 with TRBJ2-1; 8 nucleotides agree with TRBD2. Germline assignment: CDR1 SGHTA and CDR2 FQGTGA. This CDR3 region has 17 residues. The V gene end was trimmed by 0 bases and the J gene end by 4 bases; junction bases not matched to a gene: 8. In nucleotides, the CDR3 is TGTGCCAGCAGCTTAACCCCAGGGACTAGAAAATACAATGAGCAGTTCTTC. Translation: CASSLTPGTRKYNEQFF.

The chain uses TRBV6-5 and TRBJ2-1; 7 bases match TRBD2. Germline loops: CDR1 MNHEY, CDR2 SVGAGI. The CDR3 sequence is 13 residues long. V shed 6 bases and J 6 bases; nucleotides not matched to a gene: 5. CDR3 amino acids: CASRVGLGNEQFF. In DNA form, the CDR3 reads TGTGCCAGCAGAGTCGGACTAGGCAATGAGCAGTTCTTC.

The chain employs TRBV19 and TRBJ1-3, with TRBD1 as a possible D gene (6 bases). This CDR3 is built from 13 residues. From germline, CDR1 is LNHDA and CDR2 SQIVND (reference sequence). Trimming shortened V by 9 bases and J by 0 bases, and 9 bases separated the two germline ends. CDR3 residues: CASRTVSGNTIYF. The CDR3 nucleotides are TGTGCCAGCAGGACAGTCTCTGGAAACACCATATATTTT. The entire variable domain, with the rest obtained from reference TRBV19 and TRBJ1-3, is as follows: DGGITQSPKYLFRKEGQNVTLSCEQNLNHDAMYWYRQDPGQGLRLIYYSQIVNDFQKGDIAEGYSVSREKKESFPLTVTSAQKNPTAFYLCASRTVSGNTIYFGEGSWLTVV.

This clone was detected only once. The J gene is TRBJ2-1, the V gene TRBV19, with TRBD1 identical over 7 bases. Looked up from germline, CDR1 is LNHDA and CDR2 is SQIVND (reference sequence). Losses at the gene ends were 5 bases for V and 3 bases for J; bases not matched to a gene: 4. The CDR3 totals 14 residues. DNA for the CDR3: TGTGCCAGTAGTCACCGACAGGGCTACAATGAGCAGTTCTTC. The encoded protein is CASSHRQGYNEQFF.

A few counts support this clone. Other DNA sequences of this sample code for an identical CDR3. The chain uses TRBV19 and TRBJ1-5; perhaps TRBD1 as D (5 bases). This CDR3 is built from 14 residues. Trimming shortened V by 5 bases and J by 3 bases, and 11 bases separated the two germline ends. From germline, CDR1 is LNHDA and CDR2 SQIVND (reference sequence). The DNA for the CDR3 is TGTGCCAGTAGTCCCCAGGGAAACAATCAGCCCCAGCATTTT. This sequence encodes CASSPQGNNQPQHF.

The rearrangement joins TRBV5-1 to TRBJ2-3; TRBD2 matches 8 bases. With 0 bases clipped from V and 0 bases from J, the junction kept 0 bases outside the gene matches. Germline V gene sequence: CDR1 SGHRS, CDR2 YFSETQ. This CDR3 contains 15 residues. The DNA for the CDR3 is TGCGCCAGCAGCTTGGCTAGCGGGAGCACAGATACGCAGTATTTT. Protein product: CASSLASGSTDTQYF.